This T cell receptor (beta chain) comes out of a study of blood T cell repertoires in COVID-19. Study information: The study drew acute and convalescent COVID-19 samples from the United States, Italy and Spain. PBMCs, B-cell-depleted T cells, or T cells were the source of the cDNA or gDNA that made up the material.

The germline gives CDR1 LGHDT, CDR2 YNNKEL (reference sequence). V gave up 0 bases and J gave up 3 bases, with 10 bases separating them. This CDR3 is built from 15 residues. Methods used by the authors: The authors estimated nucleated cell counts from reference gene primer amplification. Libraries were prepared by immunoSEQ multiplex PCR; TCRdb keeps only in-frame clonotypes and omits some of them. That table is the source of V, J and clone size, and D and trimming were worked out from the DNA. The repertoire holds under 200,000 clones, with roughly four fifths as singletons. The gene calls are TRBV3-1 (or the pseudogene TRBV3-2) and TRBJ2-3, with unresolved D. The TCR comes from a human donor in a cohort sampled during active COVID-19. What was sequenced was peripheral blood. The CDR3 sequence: CASSQESFRTDTQYF. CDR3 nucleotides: TGTGCCAGCAGCCAAGAGTCGTTTAGAACAGATACGCAGTATTTT.